This T cell receptor beta chain was captured by sequencing in a study of cytomegalovirus exposure and HLA in healthy donors. General study findings and limits: It was taken for granted in presence/absence analyses that sequencing depth across donors was roughly uniform. Despite most TCR sequences being rare, some public TCRs occurred in many donors. Previous analysis showed most TCR beta V segments were productive about 87% or about 30% of the time.

As regards this clone: Antigen unknown.

With 60 Vbeta and 13 Jbeta primers, the PCR was carried out. Assay: immunoSEQ multiplex PCR; the TCRdb copy retains only in-frame clones and omits some. The table has 99,000 or so clones, 60% to 80% seen once. The sample was PBMCs. The receptor was derived from a man aged 55 to 70 in good health and CMV-seropositive.

CDR3: CASSQDREGGDYGYTF. CDR3 nucleotides: TGCGCCAGCAGCCAAGATCGTGAAGGGGGCGACTATGGCTACACCTTC. The chain uses TRBV4-3 and TRBJ1-2, with TRBD1 identical over 7 bases. Germline-derived CDR1 and CDR2 are LGHNA and YSLEER. The CDR3 runs to 16 residues. V shed 0 bases and J 3 bases; nucleotides not matched to a gene: 7.